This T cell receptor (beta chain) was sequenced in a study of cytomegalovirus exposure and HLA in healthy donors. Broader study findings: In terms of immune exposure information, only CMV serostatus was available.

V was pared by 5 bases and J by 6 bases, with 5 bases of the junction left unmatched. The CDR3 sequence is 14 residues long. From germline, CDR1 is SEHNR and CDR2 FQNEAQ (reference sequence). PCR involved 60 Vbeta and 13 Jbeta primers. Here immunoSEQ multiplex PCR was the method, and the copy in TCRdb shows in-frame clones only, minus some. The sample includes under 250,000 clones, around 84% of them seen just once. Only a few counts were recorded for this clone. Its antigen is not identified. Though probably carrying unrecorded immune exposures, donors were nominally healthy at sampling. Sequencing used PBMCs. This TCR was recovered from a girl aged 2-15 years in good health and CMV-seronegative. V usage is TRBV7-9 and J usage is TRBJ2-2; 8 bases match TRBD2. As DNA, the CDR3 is TGTGCCAGCAGCCCGAGCGGGAGCCCCGGGGAGCTGTTTTTT. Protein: CASSPSGSPGELFF.